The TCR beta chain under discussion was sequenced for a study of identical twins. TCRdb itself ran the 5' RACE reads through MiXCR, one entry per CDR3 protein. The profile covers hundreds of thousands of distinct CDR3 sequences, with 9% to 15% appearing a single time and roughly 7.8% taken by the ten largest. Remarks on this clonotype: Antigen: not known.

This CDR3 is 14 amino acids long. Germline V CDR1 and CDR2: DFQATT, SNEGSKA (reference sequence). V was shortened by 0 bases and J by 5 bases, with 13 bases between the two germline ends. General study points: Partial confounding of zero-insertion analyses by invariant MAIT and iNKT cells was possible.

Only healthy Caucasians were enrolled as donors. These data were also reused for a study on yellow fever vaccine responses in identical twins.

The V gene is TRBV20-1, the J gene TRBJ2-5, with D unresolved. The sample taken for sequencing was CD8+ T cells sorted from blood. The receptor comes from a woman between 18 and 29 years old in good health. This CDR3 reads CSARDLAVGETQYF. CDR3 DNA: TGCAGTGCTAGAGATCTCGCCGTCGGGGAGACCCAGTACTTC.